This T cell receptor (beta chain) came from a study of CXCR3-negative and CXCR3-positive naive CD8 T cells (dated by TCRdb to the late 2010s). With respect to the entire study: In total, roughly 140 million TRB reads were obtained, which works out to roughly 1.5 +/- 0.3 million reads per library. Diversity and physicochemical repertoire analyses were performed on some 10 donors pooled from two independent experiments. For the TRBV-TRBJ cluster analysis, the naive subsets came from about five donors, while the memory cells came from 3 donors. Summary of the overall study and its limitations: Comparably high repertoire diversity was found in both naive subsets, whereas much lower repertoire diversity was found in memory CD8+ T cells. CXCR3 expression partially decreased after cryopreservation, so most assays used freshly isolated PBMCs. Surface CD5, linked to self-reactivity in mice, was comparable between naive subsets; TCR interaction strength was therefore also inferred from TRB CDR3 physicochemical properties. Compared with CXCR3-negative naive cells, CXCR3-positive naive cells had TRB CDR3s with higher hydrophobicity (lower Kidera factor 4), lower energy, and higher strength and volume indices. Within the same donor, TRBV-TRBJ usage looked similar between naive CXCR3-negative and CXCR3-positive cells, but memory cells had distinct patterns.

Its CDR3 holds 13 amino acids, cysteine through phenylalanine. No DNA is given. Taken from the germline V gene, the CDR1 and CDR2 loops are MRHNA and SNTAGT. Sequencer: NextSeq 550. The Human TCR Profiling Kit (MiLaboratory) was used to prepare UMI-labeled 5' RACE TRB cDNA libraries. The full amount of extracted RNA was used for cDNA synthesis, and the full amount of resulting cDNA was used for PCR amplification. Libraries were prepared in parallel with an identical number of PCR cycles. In the paper's pipeline: MIGEC and MiXCR extracted about 50,000 +/- 10,000 unique UMI-labeled TRB cDNA molecules per library, requiring at least two reads per UMI. On average, each library contained roughly 40,000 +/- 10,000 functional in-frame TRB CDR3 nucleotide clonotypes without stop codons. After downsampling to 5000 UMI-labeled TRB molecules per sample, diversity metrics, including normalized Shannon-Wiener and Chao1, were computed in VDJtools. For the central five CDR3 residues, VDJtools calculated physicochemical properties weighted by clonotype size, namely interaction energy, strength, volume and Kidera factor 4. Following reprocessing of the reads by TCRdb, the data hold one row per CDR3 protein sequence and no DNA is available. TCRdb, rather than the study authors, made the V and J calls. The data table for this sample lists over 45,000 distinct CDR3 sequences. The top ten clones comprise approximately 0.43% of the sample.

Each CD8+ T cell subset was flow-sorted in triplicate, and approximately 280,000 cells per subset were placed directly into RLT lysis buffer. To exclude memory contaminants, naive CD8+ T cells were stringently defined as CD45RO-CCR7+CD27+CD95-. Using standard density gradient centrifugation, peripheral blood mononuclear cells were isolated from buffy coats. A FACSAria III was used to flow-sort naive CXCR3-negative and CXCR3-positive CD8+ T cells. An RNeasy Mini Kit was used to extract total RNA from the sorted cells. Details on this clonotype: Its specific antigen is unknown.

The chain is made from TRBV6-4 and TRBJ2-3. Sequencing input: naive CXCR3- CD8+ T cells from blood. Reading the label with the study, this specimen's cell subset or site is: CD45RO-CCR7+CD27+CD95- naive CD8+ T cells lacking CXCR3 (TNR3-). The TCR comes from a human donor in good health. Some clones in this sample may be carry-over from other donors' samples. CDR3 loop: CASSAFGTDTQYF.